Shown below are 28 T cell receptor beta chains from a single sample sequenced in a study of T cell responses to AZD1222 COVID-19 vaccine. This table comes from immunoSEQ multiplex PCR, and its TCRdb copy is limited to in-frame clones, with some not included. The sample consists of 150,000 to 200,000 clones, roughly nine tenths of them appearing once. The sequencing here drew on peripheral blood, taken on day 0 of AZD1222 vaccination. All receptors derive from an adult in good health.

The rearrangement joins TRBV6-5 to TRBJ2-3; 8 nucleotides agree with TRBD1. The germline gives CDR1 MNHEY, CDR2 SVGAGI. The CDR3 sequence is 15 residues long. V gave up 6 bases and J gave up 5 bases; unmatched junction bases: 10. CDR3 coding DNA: TGTGCCAGCAGCGAGAGGACAGGGCGGAAAGATACGCAGTATTTT. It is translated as CASSERTGRKDTQYF.

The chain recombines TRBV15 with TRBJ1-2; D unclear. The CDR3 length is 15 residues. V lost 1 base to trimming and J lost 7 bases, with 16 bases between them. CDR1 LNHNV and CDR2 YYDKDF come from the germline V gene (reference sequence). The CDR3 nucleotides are TGTGCCACCAGCAGAGTGGGGAACGAACCCCGTGGCTACACCTTC. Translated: CATSRVGNEPRGYTF.

CDR3 protein: CASSLIGTGGDNEQFF. The DNA of the CDR3 is TGTGCCAGCAGCTTAATCGGGACAGGGGGAGACAATGAGCAGTTCTTC. The chain joins TRBV7-3 to TRBJ2-1; TRBD1 matches at 11 bases. CDR3 length: 16 residues. Germline V lookup: CDR1 SGHTA, CDR2 FQGTGA. The trim removed 1 base at V and 5 bases at J, leaving 4 bases unmatched.

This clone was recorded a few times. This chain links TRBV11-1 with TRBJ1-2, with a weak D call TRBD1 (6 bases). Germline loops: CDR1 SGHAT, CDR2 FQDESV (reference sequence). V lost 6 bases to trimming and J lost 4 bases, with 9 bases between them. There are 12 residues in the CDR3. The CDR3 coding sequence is TGTGCCAGCAGTGACAGGAGCTATGGCTACACCTTC. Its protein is CASSDRSYGYTF. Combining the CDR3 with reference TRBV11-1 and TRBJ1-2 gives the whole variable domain EAEVAQSPRYKITEKSQAVAFWCDPISGHATLYWYRQILGQGPELLVQFQDESVVDDSQLPKDRFSAERLKGVDSTLKIQPAELGDSAMYLCASSDRSYGYTFGSGTRLTVV.

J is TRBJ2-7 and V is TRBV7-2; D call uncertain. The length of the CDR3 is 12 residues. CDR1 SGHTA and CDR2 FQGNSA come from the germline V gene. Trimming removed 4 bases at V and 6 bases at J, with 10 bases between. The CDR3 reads CASSYFSGEQYF. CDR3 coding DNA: TGTGCCAGCAGCTACTTTAGTGGCGAGCAGTACTTC.

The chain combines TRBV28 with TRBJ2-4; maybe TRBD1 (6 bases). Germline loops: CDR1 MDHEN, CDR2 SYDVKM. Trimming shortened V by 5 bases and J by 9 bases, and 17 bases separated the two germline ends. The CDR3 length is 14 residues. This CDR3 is CASSIGQSQAIQYF. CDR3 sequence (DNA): TGTGCCAGCAGTATCGGACAGTCTCAGGCCATTCAGTACTTC.

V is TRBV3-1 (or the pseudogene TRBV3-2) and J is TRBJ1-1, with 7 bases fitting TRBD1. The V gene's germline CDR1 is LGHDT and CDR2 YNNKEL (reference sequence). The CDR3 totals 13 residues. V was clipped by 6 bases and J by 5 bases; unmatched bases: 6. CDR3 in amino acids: CASREGGWTEAFF. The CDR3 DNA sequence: TGTGCCAGCAGGGAAGGGGGCTGGACTGAAGCTTTCTTT.

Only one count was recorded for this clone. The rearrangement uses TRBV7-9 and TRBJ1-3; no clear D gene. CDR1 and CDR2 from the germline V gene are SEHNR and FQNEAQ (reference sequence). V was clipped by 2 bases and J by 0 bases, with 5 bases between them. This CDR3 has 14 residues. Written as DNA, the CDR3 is TGTGCCAGCAGCTTAACGAACTCTGGAAACACCATATATTTT. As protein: CASSLTNSGNTIYF.

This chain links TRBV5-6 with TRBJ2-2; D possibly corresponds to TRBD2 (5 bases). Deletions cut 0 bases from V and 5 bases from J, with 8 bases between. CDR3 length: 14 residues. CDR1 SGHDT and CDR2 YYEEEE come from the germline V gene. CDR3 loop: CASSLGGGTGELFF. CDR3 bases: TGTGCCAGCAGCTTGGGAGGCGGGACCGGGGAGCTGTTTTTT.

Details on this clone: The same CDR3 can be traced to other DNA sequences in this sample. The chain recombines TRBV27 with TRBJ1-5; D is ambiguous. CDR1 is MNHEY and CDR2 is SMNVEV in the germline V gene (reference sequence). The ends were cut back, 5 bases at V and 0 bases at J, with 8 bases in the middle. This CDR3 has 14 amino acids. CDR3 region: CASSLSYSNQPQHF. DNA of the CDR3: TGTGCCAGCAGTCTTTCGTATAGCAATCAGCCCCAGCATTTT.

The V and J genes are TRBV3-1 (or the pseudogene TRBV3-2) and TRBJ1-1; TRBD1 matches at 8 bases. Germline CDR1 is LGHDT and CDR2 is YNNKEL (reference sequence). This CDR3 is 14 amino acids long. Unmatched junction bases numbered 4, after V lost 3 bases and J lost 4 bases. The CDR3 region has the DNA TGTGCCAGCAGCCAGACAGGGACAGGCACTGAAGCTTTCTTT. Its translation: CASSQTGTGTEAFF.

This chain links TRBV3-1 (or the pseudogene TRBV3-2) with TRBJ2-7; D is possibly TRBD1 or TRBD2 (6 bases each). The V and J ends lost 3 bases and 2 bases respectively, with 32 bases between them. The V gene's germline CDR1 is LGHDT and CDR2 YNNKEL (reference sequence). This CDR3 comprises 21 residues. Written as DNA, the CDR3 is TGTGCCAGCAGCCAGGAGGGGGTAGGTGGGACGAATAGGCAACTAACCTACGAGCAGTACTTC. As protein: CASSQEGVGGTNRQLTYEQYF.

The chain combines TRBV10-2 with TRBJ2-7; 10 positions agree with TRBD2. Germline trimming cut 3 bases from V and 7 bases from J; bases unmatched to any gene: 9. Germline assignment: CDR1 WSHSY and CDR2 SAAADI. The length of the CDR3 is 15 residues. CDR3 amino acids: CASSDIAGGRWEQYV. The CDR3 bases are TGCGCCAGCAGTGACATAGCGGGGGGCCGGTGGGAGCAGTACGTC.

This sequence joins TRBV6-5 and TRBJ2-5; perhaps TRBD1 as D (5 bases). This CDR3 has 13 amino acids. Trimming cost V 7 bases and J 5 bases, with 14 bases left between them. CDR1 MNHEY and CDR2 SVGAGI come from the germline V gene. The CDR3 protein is CASKTGGYETQYF. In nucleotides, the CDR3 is TGTGCCAGCAAAACAGGTGGTTATGAGACCCAGTACTTC.

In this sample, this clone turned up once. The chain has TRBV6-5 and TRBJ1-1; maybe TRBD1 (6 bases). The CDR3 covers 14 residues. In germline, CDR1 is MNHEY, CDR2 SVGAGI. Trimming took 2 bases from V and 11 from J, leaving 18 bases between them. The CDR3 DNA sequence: TGTGCCAGCAGTTACGAACAGGGCTTTCAGGGGGCTTTCTTT. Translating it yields CASSYEQGFQGAFF.

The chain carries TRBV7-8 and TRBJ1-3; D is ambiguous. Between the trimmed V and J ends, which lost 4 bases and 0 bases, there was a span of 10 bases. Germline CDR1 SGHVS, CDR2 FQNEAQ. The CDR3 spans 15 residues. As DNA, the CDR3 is TGTGCCAGCAGCTCCGACGTGAACTCTGGAAACACCATATATTTT. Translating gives CASSSDVNSGNTIYF.

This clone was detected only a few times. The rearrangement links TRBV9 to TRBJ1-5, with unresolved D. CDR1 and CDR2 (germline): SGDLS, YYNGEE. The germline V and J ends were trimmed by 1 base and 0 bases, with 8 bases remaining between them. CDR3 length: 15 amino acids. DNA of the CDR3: TGTGCCAGCAGCGTATCCGCCAGTAGCAATCAGCCCCAGCATTTT. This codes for CASSVSASSNQPQHF.

The CDR3 protein is CASSPGQGAEAFF. The CDR3 nucleotides read TGTGCCAGCAGCCCTGGACAGGGGGCCGAAGCTTTCTTT. This sequence joins TRBV3-1 (or the pseudogene TRBV3-2) and TRBJ1-1, with 11 bases matching TRBD1. Germline V CDR1 and CDR2: LGHDT, YNNKEL (reference sequence). V dropped 4 bases and J dropped 8; count of bases not matched to a gene: 3. The CDR3 has 13 amino acids.

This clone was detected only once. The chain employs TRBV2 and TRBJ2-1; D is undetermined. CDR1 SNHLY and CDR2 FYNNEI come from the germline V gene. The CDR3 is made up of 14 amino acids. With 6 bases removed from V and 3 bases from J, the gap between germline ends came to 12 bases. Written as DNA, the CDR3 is TGTGCCAGCAGCCCTCCTCTACTCTACAATGAGCAGTTCTTC. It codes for CASSPPLLYNEQFF.

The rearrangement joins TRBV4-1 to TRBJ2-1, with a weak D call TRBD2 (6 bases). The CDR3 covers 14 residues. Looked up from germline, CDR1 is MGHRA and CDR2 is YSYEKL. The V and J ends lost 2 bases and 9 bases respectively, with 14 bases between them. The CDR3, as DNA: TGCGCCAGCAGCCAACAGGGAGGTTATCCTGAGCAGTTCTTC. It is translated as CASSQQGGYPEQFF.

The CDR3 region is CASTEGTGFPIEQYF. Here the CDR3 DNA reads TGTGCCAGCACCGAAGGGACAGGTTTCCCCATCGAGCAGTACTTC. The V and J genes are TRBV6-5 and TRBJ2-7; TRBD1 matches at 8 bases. The V gene end was trimmed by 7 bases and the J gene end by 6 bases; junction bases not matched to a gene: 14. Germline V lookup: CDR1 MNHEY, CDR2 SVGAGI. CDR3 length: 15 amino acids.

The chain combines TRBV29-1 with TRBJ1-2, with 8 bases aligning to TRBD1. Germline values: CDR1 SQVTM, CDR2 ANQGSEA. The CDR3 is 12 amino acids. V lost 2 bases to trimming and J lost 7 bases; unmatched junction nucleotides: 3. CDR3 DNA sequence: TGCAGCGTTGAACAGGGGGCGCCTGGCTACACCTTC. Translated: CSVEQGAPGYTF.

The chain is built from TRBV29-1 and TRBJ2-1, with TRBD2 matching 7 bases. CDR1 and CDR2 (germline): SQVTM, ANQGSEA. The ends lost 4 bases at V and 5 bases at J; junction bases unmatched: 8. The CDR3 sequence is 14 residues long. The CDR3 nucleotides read TGCAGCGTTGCAGAGCGGGGACCTGACAATGAGCAGTTCTTC. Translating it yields CSVAERGPDNEQFF.

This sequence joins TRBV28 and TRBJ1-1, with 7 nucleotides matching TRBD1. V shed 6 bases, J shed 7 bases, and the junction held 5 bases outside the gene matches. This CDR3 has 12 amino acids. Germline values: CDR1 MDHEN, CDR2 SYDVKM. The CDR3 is CASRRDSGEAFF. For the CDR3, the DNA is TGTGCCAGCAGGCGGGACAGCGGTGAAGCTTTCTTT. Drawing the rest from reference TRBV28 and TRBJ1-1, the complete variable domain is DVKVTQSSRYLVKRTGEKVFLECVQDMDHENMFWYRQDPGLGLRLIYFSYDVKMKEKGDIPEGYSVSREKKERFSLILESASTNQTSMYLCASRRDSGEAFFGQGTRLTVV.

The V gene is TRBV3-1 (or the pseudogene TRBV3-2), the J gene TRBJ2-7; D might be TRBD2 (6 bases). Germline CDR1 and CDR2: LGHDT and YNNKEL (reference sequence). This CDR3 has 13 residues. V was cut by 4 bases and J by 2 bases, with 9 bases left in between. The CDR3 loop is CASSPGTPYEQYF. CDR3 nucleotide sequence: TGTGCCAGCAGCCCGGGGACTCCCTACGAGCAGTACTTC.

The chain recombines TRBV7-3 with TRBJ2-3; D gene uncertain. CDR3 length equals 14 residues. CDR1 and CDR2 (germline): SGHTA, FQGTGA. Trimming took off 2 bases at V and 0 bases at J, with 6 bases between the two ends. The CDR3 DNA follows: TGTGCCAGCAGCTTATCCACTAGCACAGATACGCAGTATTTT. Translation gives CASSLSTSTDTQYF.

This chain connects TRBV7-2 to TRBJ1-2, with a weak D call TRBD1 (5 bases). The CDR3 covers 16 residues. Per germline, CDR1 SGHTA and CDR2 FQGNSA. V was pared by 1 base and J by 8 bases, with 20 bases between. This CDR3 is CASSLELRVKVRGYTF. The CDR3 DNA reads TGTGCCAGCAGCTTAGAGCTCAGGGTTAAGGTTCGCGGCTACACCTTC.

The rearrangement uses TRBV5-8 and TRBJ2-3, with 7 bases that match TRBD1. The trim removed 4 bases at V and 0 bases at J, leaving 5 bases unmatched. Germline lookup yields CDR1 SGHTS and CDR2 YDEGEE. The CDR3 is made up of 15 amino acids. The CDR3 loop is CASSGDRASTDTQYF. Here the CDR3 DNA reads TGTGCCAGCAGCGGAGACAGGGCTAGCACAGATACGCAGTATTTT.